The 23 T cell receptor beta chains presented below share a single source sample, sequenced in a study of cytomegalovirus exposure and HLA in healthy donors. The study ran its PCR with 60 Vbeta and 13 Jbeta primers. Profiled with immunoSEQ multiplex PCR; TCRdb holds only in-frame clones, not every one. The sample carries about 140,000 clones, roughly 80% recorded once. The sample consisted of PBMCs. The receptors were sampled from a female donor in good health and CMV-seronegative.

The rearrangement joins TRBV9 to TRBJ1-6, with TRBD1 matching 11 bases. CDR3 size: 17 residues. Per germline, CDR1 SGDLS and CDR2 YYNGEE. V was pared by 5 bases and J by 6 bases, with 10 bases of the junction left unmatched. The CDR3: CASSAGTGGMGNSPLHF. In nucleotides, the CDR3 is TGTGCCAGCAGTGCCGGGACAGGGGGAATGGGTAATTCACCCCTCCACTTT.

This chain uses TRBV6-1 with TRBJ1-3, with 7 bases lining up with TRBD1. Unmatched junction bases numbered 11, after V lost 3 bases and J lost 0 bases. Germline V gene sequence: CDR1 MNHNS, CDR2 SASEGT. CDR3 length equals 18 residues. For the CDR3, the DNA is TGTGCCAGCAGTGATTTTCCAGGGGGTCCTAACTCTGGAAACACCATATATTTT. This codes for CASSDFPGGPNSGNTIYF.

V is TRBV5-4 and J is TRBJ2-1; 16 bases align to TRBD2. The V and J ends lost 3 bases and 8 bases, in that order; junction bases with no gene match: 11. The CDR3 spans 18 residues. CDR1 and CDR2 (germline): SGHNT, YYREEE (reference sequence). The CDR3 spells CASSWGTSGGGSPDEQFF. The DNA of the CDR3 is TGTGCCAGCAGCTGGGGGACTAGCGGGGGGGGGAGTCCGGATGAGCAGTTCTTC.

The J gene is TRBJ2-4, the V gene TRBV5-1; 8 bases line up with TRBD1. The J segment lost 7 bases and the V segment lost 5 bases, leaving 14 bases of the junction unmatched. Germline CDR1 and CDR2: SGHRS and YFSETQ. The CDR3 totals 16 residues. Here the CDR3 reads CASSQRQGASVNIQYF. The CDR3 DNA reads as TGCGCCAGCAGTCAGAGGCAGGGGGCTTCTGTCAACATTCAGTACTTC. The whole variable domain, remainder taken from reference TRBV5-1 and TRBJ2-4, is KAGVTQTPRYLIKTRGQQVTLSCSPISGHRSVSWYQQTPGQGLQFLFEYFSETQRNKGNFPGRFSGRQFSNSRSEMNVSTLELGDSALYLCASSQRQGASVNIQYFGAGTRLSVL.

The chain has TRBV28 and TRBJ2-1, with TRBD2 identical over 14 bases. This CDR3 is built from 20 residues. Per the germline V gene, CDR1 is MDHEN and CDR2 is SYDVKM. V was clipped by 6 bases and J by 3 bases; unmatched bases: 16. CDR3 in DNA: TGTGCCAGCAGCTACCCCCTTGGGACTAGCGGGAGTGTAAGCTACAATGAGCAGTTCTTC. This codes for CASSYPLGTSGSVSYNEQFF.

The rearrangement joins TRBV2 to TRBJ2-7; 10 bases are a match to TRBD1. Per germline, CDR1 SNHLY and CDR2 FYNNEI. The V and J ends lost 9 bases and 6 bases, in that order; junction bases with no gene match: 14. This CDR3 spans 15 amino acids. The CDR3 region is CASRWTGGESGEQYF. The CDR3 coding sequence is TGTGCCAGTAGATGGACAGGGGGTGAGTCGGGCGAGCAGTACTTC.

V usage is TRBV27 and J usage is TRBJ1-1, with 9 bases fitting TRBD1. With V trimmed by 7 bases and J by 6 bases, 12 bases remained unmatched. Per germline, CDR1 MNHEY and CDR2 SMNVEV (reference sequence). The CDR3 is made up of 15 amino acids. CDR3 in DNA: TGTGCCAGCATCAGTTGGCGACAGGGGGTACCTGAAGCTTTCTTT. Amino acids: CASISWRQGVPEAFF.

The V call is TRBV5-1, the J call TRBJ2-7; 7 bases align to TRBD1. Germline lookup yields CDR1 SGHRS and CDR2 YFSETQ. V gave up 3 bases and J gave up 0 bases; unmatched junction bases: 3. The CDR3 sequence is 14 residues long. The CDR3: CASSSTGSSYEQYF. The CDR3 DNA reads as TGCGCCAGCAGCTCGACAGGGAGCTCCTACGAGCAGTACTTC.

This sequence joins TRBV6-5 and TRBJ1-3; D ambiguous. The germline V gene encodes CDR1 MNHEY and CDR2 SVGAGI. The CDR3 contains 15 residues. The V end was cut by 6 bases, the J end by 5 bases, with 17 bases between. CDR3 in DNA: TGTGCCAGCAGCCCCCCGGGAGGGCAACGAAACACCATATATTTT. It encodes CASSPPGGQRNTIYF.

This chain connects TRBV7-9 to TRBJ1-5; 10 positions match TRBD1. The germline V gene has CDR1 SEHNR and CDR2 FQNEAQ (reference sequence). The junction had 2 bases not matched to a gene; V was cut back by 1 base and J by 5 bases. The CDR3 is made up of 15 amino acids. The CDR3 reads CASSLGQGAYQPQHF. For the CDR3, the DNA is TGTGCCAGCAGCTTAGGACAGGGGGCATATCAGCCCCAGCATTTT.

The chain carries TRBV5-8 and TRBJ2-7, with 8 bases fitting TRBD2. Trimming at V came to 4 bases and at J to 2 bases, leaving 2 bases not matched to a gene. CDR3 length: 13 amino acids. CDR1 and CDR2 (germline): SGHTS, YDEGEE. CDR3 amino acids: CASSGLAPYEQYF. CDR3 nucleotides: TGTGCCAGCAGCGGACTAGCCCCCTACGAGCAGTACTTC.

This clone appeared a single time. The chain has TRBV6-5 and TRBJ2-2; 7 bases match TRBD2. Germline V CDR1 and CDR2: MNHEY, SVGAGI. The V segment lost 2 bases and the J segment 4 bases; nucleotides outside the gene matches: 1. CDR3 size: 14 residues. Here the CDR3 reads CASSYGGGTGELFF. The CDR3 region has the DNA TGTGCCAGCAGTTACGGCGGGGGCACCGGGGAGCTGTTTTTT.

This chain uses TRBV7-2 with TRBJ1-5, with 9 nucleotides matching TRBD1. The germline V gene has CDR1 SGHTA and CDR2 FQGNSA. The CDR3 loop spans 15 amino acids. V dropped 5 bases and J dropped 2; count of bases not matched to a gene: 4. Here the CDR3 reads CASSGRTGGNQPQHF. CDR3 coding DNA: TGTGCCAGCAGCGGCCGGACAGGGGGCAATCAGCCCCAGCATTTT.

This chain connects TRBV7-2 to TRBJ2-5; weak D call: TRBD1 (6 bases). This CDR3 contains 14 residues. V was clipped by 5 bases and J by 1 base, with 11 bases between them. CDR1 is SGHTA, CDR2 FQGNSA, per germline. CDR3 nucleotides: TGTGCCAGCAGCAGACGGACAGCCCAAGAGACCCAGTACTTC. This translates into CASSRRTAQETQYF.

The chain joins TRBV7-8 to TRBJ1-1, with D possibly matching TRBD1 (6 bases). The CDR3 covers 13 residues. Germline CDR1 reads SGHVS; CDR2 reads FQNEAQ. V was pared by 5 bases and J by 4 bases, with 11 bases between. In DNA, the CDR3 is TGTGCCAGCAGCCCCCGGGACATCACTGAAGCTTTCTTT. This translates into CASSPRDITEAFF.

The rearrangement links TRBV19 to TRBJ2-1; TRBD2 matches at 12 bases. The CDR3 is 18 amino acids. Germline assignment: CDR1 LNHDA and CDR2 SQIVND (reference sequence). V lost 1 base and J lost 8; bases outside the gene matches: 12. CDR3 sequence reads: CASSIVKLAGGLFDEQFF. DNA for the CDR3: TGTGCCAGTAGTATAGTCAAGCTAGCGGGGGGGCTTTTCGATGAGCAGTTCTTC. The full variable domain, with the rest looked up from reference TRBV19 and TRBJ2-1, is DGGITQSPKYLFRKEGQNVTLSCEQNLNHDAMYWYRQDPGQGLRLIYYSQIVNDFQKGDIAEGYSVSREKKESFPLTVTSAQKNPTAFYLCASSIVKLAGGLFDEQFFGPGTRLTVL.

V usage is TRBV7-8 and J usage is TRBJ2-7; no clear D. The CDR3 length is 15 residues. The germline CDR1 and CDR2 sequences are SGHVS and FQNEAQ. Trimming left V 1 base short and J 0 bases short, with 10 bases between. The CDR3 spells CASSLESQNSYEQYF. The CDR3 DNA sequence: TGTGCCAGCAGCTTAGAGTCCCAGAACTCCTACGAGCAGTACTTC.

V gene TRBV2 combines with J gene TRBJ2-5, with D perhaps matching TRBD2 (6 bases). The CDR3 has 16 residues. V shed 1 base and J shed 2 bases, with 14 bases lying between them. Germline V lookup: CDR1 SNHLY, CDR2 FYNNEI. The CDR3, as DNA: TGTGCCAGCAGTGAAGGGGCGCGGGGCCCTCAAGAGACCCAGTACTTC. Protein: CASSEGARGPQETQYF. The whole variable domain, remainder taken from reference TRBV2 and TRBJ2-5, is EPEVTQTPSHQVTQMGQEVILRCVPISNHLYFYWYRQILGQKVEFLVSFYNNEISEKSEIFDDQFSVERPDGSNFTLKIRSTKLEDSAMYFCASSEGARGPQETQYFGPGTRLLVL.

The chain employs TRBV2 and TRBJ2-2; D is perhaps TRBD2 (5 bases). Germline values: CDR1 SNHLY, CDR2 FYNNEI. This CDR3 is 15 amino acids long. Trimming shortened V by 2 bases and J by 6 bases, and 13 bases separated the two germline ends. The CDR3 sequence is CASSEQRVISGELFF. The CDR3 DNA reads TGTGCCAGCAGTGAACAGAGGGTCATCTCCGGGGAGCTGTTTTTT.

The chain links TRBV28 to TRBJ2-1, with a possible D match to TRBD2 (5 bases). The CDR3 length is 16 residues. Germline loops: CDR1 MDHEN, CDR2 SYDVKM. The V end lost 2 bases, the J end lost 5 bases, and 16 bases lay between the germline ends. The CDR3 nucleotides read TGTGCCAGCAGTTTAGGCCCGAGGGTAGGGCACAATGAGCAGTTCTTC. Its translation: CASSLGPRVGHNEQFF.

The chain links TRBV4-1 to TRBJ2-5, with a weak D call TRBD2 (6 bases). Germline V gene lookup returns CDR1 MGHRA and CDR2 YSYEKL. This CDR3 region has 16 residues. V was shortened by 1 base and J by 2 bases, with 14 bases between the two germline ends. The CDR3 DNA reads TGCGCCAGCAGCCAAGTCTCCGCGGGGATGCAAGAGACCCAGTACTTC. Amino acid sequence: CASSQVSAGMQETQYF.

A single count supports this clone. The rearrangement links TRBV9 to TRBJ2-5; D possibly corresponds to TRBD1 (7 bases). The CDR3 sequence is 15 residues long. Trimming removed 3 bases at V and 2 bases at J, with 14 bases between. CDR1 and CDR2 from the germline V gene are SGDLS and YYNGEE. The CDR3 is CASSARTGGQETQYF. The CDR3 nucleotides are TGTGCCAGCAGCGCTCGGACAGGAGGGCAAGAGACCCAGTACTTC.

This clone came up a few times. The genes are TRBV20-1 and TRBJ1-2; 8 bases align to TRBD1. This CDR3 spans 11 amino acids. V gave up 7 bases and J gave up 8 bases; unmatched junction bases: 6. The germline CDR1 and CDR2 sequences are DFQATT and SNEGSKA (reference sequence). CDR3 loop: CSGQGAWGYTF. The CDR3, as DNA: TGCAGTGGTCAGGGGGCCTGGGGCTACACCTTC.